This T cell receptor (beta chain) was retrieved from a study of beta chain features in type 1 diabetes. Purity of each sorted population was above 95%. CDR3 length equals 18 residues. Trimming stripped 4 bases from V and 0 bases from J, with 22 bases between. The germline gives CDR1 SGHRS, CDR2 YFSETQ. The authors reverse transcribed all of the isolated RNA, so sequencing captured expressed TCRB transcripts. TCRdb keeps only in-frame clones here, not all; method: immunoSEQ multiplex PCR. The sample holds about 270,000 clones, roughly an eighth seen once. The chain links TRBV5-1 to TRBJ1-1, with D unclear. Material for sequencing was naive CD4+ T cells from blood. This clonotype originated in a woman aged 40 to 55 in good health. The CDR3 loop reads CASSPPRPLSRMNTEAFF. CDR3 DNA: TGCGCCAGCAGCCCCCCCCGTCCCCTAAGCCGCATGAACACTGAAGCTTTCTTT.